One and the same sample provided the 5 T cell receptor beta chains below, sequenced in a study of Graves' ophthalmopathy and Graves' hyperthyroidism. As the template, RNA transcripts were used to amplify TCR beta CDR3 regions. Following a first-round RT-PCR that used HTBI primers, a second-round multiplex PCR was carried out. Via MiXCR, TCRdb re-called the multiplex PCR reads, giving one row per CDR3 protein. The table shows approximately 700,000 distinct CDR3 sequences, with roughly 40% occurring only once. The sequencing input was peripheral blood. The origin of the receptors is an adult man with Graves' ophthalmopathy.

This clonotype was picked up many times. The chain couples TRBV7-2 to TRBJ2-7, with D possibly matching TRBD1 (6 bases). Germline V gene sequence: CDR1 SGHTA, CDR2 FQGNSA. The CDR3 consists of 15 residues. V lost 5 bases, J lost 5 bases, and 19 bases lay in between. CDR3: CASSPNGQGFDEQYF. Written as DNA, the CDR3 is TGTGCCAGCAGCCCTAACGGGCAGGGGTTCGACGAGCAGTACTTC.

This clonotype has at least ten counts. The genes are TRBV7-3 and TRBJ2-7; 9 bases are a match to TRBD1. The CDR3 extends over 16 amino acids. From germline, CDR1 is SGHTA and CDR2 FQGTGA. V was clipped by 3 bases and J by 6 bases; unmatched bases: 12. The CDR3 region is CASSLRRGQGMAEQYF. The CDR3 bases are TGTGCCAGCAGCTTGCGGCGGGGACAGGGAATGGCCGAGCAGTACTTC.

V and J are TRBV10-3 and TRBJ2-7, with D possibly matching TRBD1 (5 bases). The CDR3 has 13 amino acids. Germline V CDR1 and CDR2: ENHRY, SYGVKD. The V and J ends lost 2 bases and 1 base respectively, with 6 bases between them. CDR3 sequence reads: CAISEAGSYEQYF. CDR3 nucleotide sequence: TGTGCCATCAGTGAGGCAGGGTCCTACGAGCAGTACTTC.

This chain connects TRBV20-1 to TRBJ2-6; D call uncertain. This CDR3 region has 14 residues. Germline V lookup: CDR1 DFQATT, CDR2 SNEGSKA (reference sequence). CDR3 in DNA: TGCAGCATCCCGACCCACTCTGGGGCCAACGTCCTGACTTTC. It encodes CSIPTHSGANVLTF.

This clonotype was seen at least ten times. The CDR3 is CASSSRTGVHEQYF. The CDR3 coding sequence is TGTGCCAGCAGCTCTCGGACAGGGGTACACGAGCAGTACTTC. The gene calls are TRBV7-9 and TRBJ2-7, with 9 bases aligning to TRBD1. CDR1 and CDR2 (germline): SEHNR, FQNEAQ (reference sequence). The V gene end was trimmed by 4 bases and the J gene end by 5 bases; junction bases not matched to a gene: 6. CDR3 length: 14 amino acids.